The 17 T cell receptor beta chains presented below share a single source sample, sequenced in a study of blood T cell repertoires in COVID-19. Only in-frame clones appear in the TCRdb table, and some are missing; sequencing was by immunoSEQ multiplex PCR. The profile shows some 150,000 clones, over 70% of them singletons. Sequencing was carried out using peripheral blood. These receptors came from a man aged 60-69 years with acute or convalescent COVID-19.

The chain couples TRBV5-1 to TRBJ2-5; 7 nucleotides line up with TRBD2. The J segment lost 5 bases and the V segment lost 2 bases, leaving 3 bases of the junction unmatched. The V gene's germline CDR1 is SGHRS and CDR2 YFSETQ. The CDR3 runs to 13 residues. As DNA, the CDR3 is TGCGCCAGCAGCTTCTGGGGAGGGGAGACCCAGTACTTC. This codes for CASSFWGGETQYF.

The chain carries TRBV30 and TRBJ2-2; 7 bases fit TRBD2. The CDR3 has 14 residues. Germline loops: CDR1 GTSNPN, CDR2 SVGIG (reference sequence). V shed 4 bases, J shed 1 base, and the junction held 3 bases outside the gene matches. This CDR3 reads CAWIPSGNTGELFF. In DNA form, the CDR3 reads TGTGCCTGGATACCTAGCGGGAACACCGGGGAGCTGTTTTTT.

This clone was detected only a few times. This chain links TRBV12-5 with TRBJ1-3; D is ambiguous. CDR3 size: 15 residues. Trimming removed 1 base from V and 0 bases from J, with 7 bases in between. CDR1 and CDR2 from the germline V gene are LGHNT and FRNRAP. The CDR3 is CASGLGARSGNTIYF. CDR3 nucleotides: TGTGCTAGTGGTTTGGGGGCCCGCTCTGGAAACACCATATATTTT.

This clone came up once. The rearrangement links TRBV19 to TRBJ1-1, with a weak D call TRBD1 (5 bases). CDR3 length: 13 amino acids. The V gene's germline CDR1 is LNHDA and CDR2 SQIVND (reference sequence). Trimming took 1 base from V and 4 from J, leaving 7 bases between them. The CDR3 region has the DNA TGTGCCAGTAGTATAGCGGGGGGCACTGAAGCTTTCTTT. Translating it yields CASSIAGGTEAFF. Full variable domain (missing parts from reference TRBV19 and TRBJ1-1): DGGITQSPKYLFRKEGQNVTLSCEQNLNHDAMYWYRQDPGQGLRLIYYSQIVNDFQKGDIAEGYSVSREKKESFPLTVTSAQKNPTAFYLCASSIAGGTEAFFGQGTRLTVV.

The chain couples TRBV6-6 to TRBJ2-7; D not resolved. Trimming took off 8 bases at V and 7 bases at J, with 15 bases between the two ends. The CDR3 runs 12 residues. The germline V gene encodes CDR1 MNHNY and CDR2 SVGAGI (reference sequence). CDR3: CASFAAPREQYF. The CDR3 bases are TGTGCCAGCTTTGCGGCCCCTCGGGAGCAGTACTTC.

This chain joins TRBV6-5 and TRBJ2-7, with 9 bases aligning to TRBD1. The germline CDR1 and CDR2 sequences are MNHEY and SVGAGI. This CDR3 region has 15 residues. V lost 5 bases, J lost 3 bases, and 8 bases stayed unmatched. The CDR3 bases are TGTGCCAGCAGTACTCAGACAGGGGGAGGCTACGAGCAGTACTTC. Its translation: CASSTQTGGGYEQYF.

The chain couples TRBV7-2 to TRBJ1-4; 7 positions match TRBD1. With V trimmed by 4 bases and J by 3 bases, 5 bases remained unmatched. Germline V gene sequence: CDR1 SGHTA, CDR2 FQGNSA. The CDR3 runs to 15 residues. The CDR3 bases are TGTGCCAGCAGCTACTACAGGGGAGCTAATGAAAAACTGTTTTTT. This translates into CASSYYRGANEKLFF.

A note on this clone: This same CDR3 is encoded by further DNA sequences in the sample. The V call is TRBV9, the J call TRBJ2-5; the match to TRBD2 covers 7 bases. J gave up 5 bases and V 4 bases, and 8 bases lay outside the gene matches. Germline V lookup: CDR1 SGDLS, CDR2 YYNGEE. This CDR3 is built from 14 residues. The CDR3 protein is CASSPGGLRETQYF. CDR3 coding DNA: TGTGCCAGCAGCCCCGGGGGGTTGAGGGAGACCCAGTACTTC.

This chain uses TRBV10-3 with TRBJ2-7; 7 bases agree with TRBD2. CDR3 length: 14 residues. The V gene's germline CDR1 is ENHRY and CDR2 SYGVKD. V dropped 2 bases and J dropped 3; count of bases not matched to a gene: 4. The DNA for the CDR3 is TGTGCCATCAGTGAGCTTGGCGGGGGCTACGAGCAGTACTTC. Its protein is CAISELGGGYEQYF.

This chain links TRBV20-1 with TRBJ1-2, with D hard to call. The length of the CDR3 is 12 residues. CDR1 is DFQATT, CDR2 SNEGSKA, per germline (reference sequence). V was pared by 3 bases and J by 8 bases, with 13 bases between. Here the CDR3 reads CSASAGAKGYTF. Here the CDR3 DNA reads TGCAGTGCTAGTGCTGGAGCCAAGGGCTACACCTTC.

This chain connects TRBV9 to TRBJ2-5; TRBD2 agrees at 8 bases. V lost 1 base to trimming and J lost 5 bases; unmatched junction nucleotides: 7. CDR1 is SGDLS, CDR2 YYNGEE, per germline. CDR3 length equals 15 residues. The chain's CDR3 is CASSVSRGGPETQYF. Here the CDR3 DNA reads TGTGCCAGCAGCGTAAGTCGGGGGGGCCCCGAGACCCAGTACTTC.

CDR3 coding DNA: TGTGCCAGCAGCCGGGCTGGCAGCAATCAGCCCCAGCATTTT. Encoded protein: CASSRAGSNQPQHF. The chain carries TRBV3-1 (or the pseudogene TRBV3-2) and TRBJ1-5, with D hard to call. Germline V gives CDR1 LGHDT, CDR2 YNNKEL (reference sequence). The CDR3 loop spans 14 amino acids. The V end was cut by 4 bases, the J end by 1 base, with 8 bases between.

The chain is built from TRBV18 and TRBJ1-2, with TRBD1 identical over 9 bases. The CDR3 runs to 14 residues. V lost 0 bases and J lost 7; bases outside the gene matches: 3. Germline CDR1 is KGHSH and CDR2 is LQKENI. Written as DNA, the CDR3 is TGTGCCAGCTCACCACCGGGACAGGGTTTTGGCTACACCTTC. The encoded protein is CASSPPGQGFGYTF.

The chain recombines TRBV19 with TRBJ2-7, with 12 positions matching TRBD1. J gave up 3 bases and V 4 bases, and 10 bases lay outside the gene matches. Germline CDR1 is LNHDA and CDR2 is SQIVND (reference sequence). The CDR3 extends over 17 amino acids. The CDR3, as DNA: TGTGCCAGTAGTAGAACCACCGGGACAGGGGGCGACTACGAGCAGTACTTC. This sequence encodes CASSRTTGTGGDYEQYF.

The rearrangement joins TRBV7-9 to TRBJ2-5; D is uncertain. The CDR3 has 15 amino acids. V was pared by 4 bases and J by 2 bases, with 14 bases between. CDR1 is SEHNR, CDR2 FQNEAQ, per germline (reference sequence). DNA of the CDR3: TGTGCCAGCAGCTCCACCACCGACTCTCAAGAGACCCAGTACTTC. Protein product: CASSSTTDSQETQYF.

CDR3 nucleotides: TGCGCCAGCAGCTCGGGACAGGGGAACACCGGGGAGCTGTTTTTT. Translation: CASSSGQGNTGELFF. V and J are TRBV5-1 and TRBJ2-2; TRBD1 agrees at 9 bases. The CDR3 extends over 15 amino acids. The germline V gene has CDR1 SGHRS and CDR2 YFSETQ. Trimming took 3 bases from V and 1 from J; bases not matched to a gene: 1.

This clone was recorded once. This chain uses TRBV11-2 with TRBJ2-2; 10 bases are a match to TRBD1. In germline, CDR1 is SGHAT, CDR2 FQNNGV. Trimming cost V 5 bases and J 4 bases; bases outside gene matches: 7. The CDR3 has 16 amino acids. As DNA, the CDR3 is TGTGCCAGCAGCGAACCGGGACAGGGGCCCACCGGGGAGCTGTTTTTT. The encoded protein is CASSEPGQGPTGELFF.